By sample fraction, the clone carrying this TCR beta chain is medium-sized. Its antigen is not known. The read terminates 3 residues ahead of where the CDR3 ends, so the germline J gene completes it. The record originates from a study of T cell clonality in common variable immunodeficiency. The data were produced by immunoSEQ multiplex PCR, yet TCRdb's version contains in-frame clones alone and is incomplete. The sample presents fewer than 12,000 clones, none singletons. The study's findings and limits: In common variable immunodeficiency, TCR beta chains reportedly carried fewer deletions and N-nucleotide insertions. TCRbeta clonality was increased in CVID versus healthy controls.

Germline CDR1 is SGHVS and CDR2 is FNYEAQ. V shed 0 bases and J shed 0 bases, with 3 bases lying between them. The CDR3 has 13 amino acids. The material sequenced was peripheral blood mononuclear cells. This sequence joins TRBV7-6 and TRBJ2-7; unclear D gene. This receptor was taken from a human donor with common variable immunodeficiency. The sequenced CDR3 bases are TGTGCCAGCAGCTTAGCGGCCTCCTACGAG. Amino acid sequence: CASSLAASYE. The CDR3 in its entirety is CASSLAASYEQYF.